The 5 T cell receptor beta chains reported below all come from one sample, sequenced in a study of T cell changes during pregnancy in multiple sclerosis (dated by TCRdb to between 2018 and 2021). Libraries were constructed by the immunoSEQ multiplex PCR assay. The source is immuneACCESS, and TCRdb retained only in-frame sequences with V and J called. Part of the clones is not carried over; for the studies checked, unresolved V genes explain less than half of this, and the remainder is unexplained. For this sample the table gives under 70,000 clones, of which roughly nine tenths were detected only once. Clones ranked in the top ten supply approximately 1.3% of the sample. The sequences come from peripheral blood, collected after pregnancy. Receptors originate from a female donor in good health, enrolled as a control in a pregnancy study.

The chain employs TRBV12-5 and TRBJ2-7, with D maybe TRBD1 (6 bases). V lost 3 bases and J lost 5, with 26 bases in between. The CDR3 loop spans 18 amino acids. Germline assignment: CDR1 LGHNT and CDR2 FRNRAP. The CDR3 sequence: CASGFIVTGGATVHEQYF. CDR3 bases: TGTGCTAGTGGTTTCATAGTGACAGGAGGAGCAACAGTCCACGAGCAGTACTTC.

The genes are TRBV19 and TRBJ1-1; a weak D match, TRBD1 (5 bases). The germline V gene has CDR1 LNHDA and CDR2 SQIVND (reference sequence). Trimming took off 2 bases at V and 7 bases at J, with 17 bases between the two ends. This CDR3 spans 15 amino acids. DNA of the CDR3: TGTGCCAGTAGTATAATTGTGGGGCTTTCGGGTGAAGCTTTCTTT. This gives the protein CASSIIVGLSGEAFF.

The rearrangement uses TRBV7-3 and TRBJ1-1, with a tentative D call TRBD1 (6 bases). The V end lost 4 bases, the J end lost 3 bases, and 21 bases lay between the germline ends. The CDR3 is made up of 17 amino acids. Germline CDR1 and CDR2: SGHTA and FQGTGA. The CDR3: CASSYRDIREGYTEAFF. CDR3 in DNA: TGTGCCAGCAGCTACAGGGACATTAGGGAAGGGTACACTGAAGCTTTCTTT.

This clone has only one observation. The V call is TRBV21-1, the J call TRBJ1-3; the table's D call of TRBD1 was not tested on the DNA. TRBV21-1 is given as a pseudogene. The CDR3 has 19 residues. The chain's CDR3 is CASSKSRYGDKLRGNTIYF. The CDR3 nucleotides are TGTGCCAGCAGCAAAAGCCGGTATGGGGACAAGCTGAGGGGAAACACCATATATTTT.

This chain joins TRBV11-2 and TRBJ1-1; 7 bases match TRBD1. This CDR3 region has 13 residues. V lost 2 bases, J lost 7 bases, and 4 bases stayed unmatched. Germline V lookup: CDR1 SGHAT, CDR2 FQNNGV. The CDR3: CASSLNRDSEAFF. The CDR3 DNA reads TGTGCCAGCAGCTTAAACCGGGACAGTGAAGCTTTCTTT.